One sample yielded the 18 T cell receptor beta chains listed below, sequenced in a study of CD8 T cells in Susac syndrome. With random hexamers, roughly 0.45 to 1 ug RNA was reverse transcribed. Via MiXCR, TCRdb re-called the immunoSEQ multiplex PCR reads, giving one row per CDR3 protein. The sample has about 76,000 distinct CDR3 sequences, over 75% seen once. Material: CD8+ T cells from PBMCs. The origin of the receptors is a human donor with multiple sclerosis.

V and J are TRBV2 and TRBJ2-3, with D perhaps TRBD2 (5 bases). CDR3 length: 13 amino acids. The germline V and J ends were trimmed by 6 bases and 4 bases, with 11 bases remaining between them. Germline V lookup: CDR1 SNHLY, CDR2 FYNNEI. CDR3 DNA sequence: TGTGCCAGCAGCGAGACTACAGCAGATACGCAGTATTTT. It yields the protein CASSETTADTQYF.

The rearrangement links TRBV7-8 to TRBJ2-7; a possible D gene is TRBD2 (6 bases). The germline gives CDR1 SGHVS, CDR2 FQNEAQ. This CDR3 comprises 12 residues. V was cut by 5 bases and J by 4 bases, with 9 bases left in between. This chain's CDR3 is CASSGTFYEQYF. The CDR3 bases are TGTGCCAGCAGCGGGACTTTTTACGAGCAGTACTTC.

This clonotype has a single count. This sequence joins TRBV7-8 and TRBJ2-7; TRBD2 aligns across 7 bases. Per germline, CDR1 SGHVS and CDR2 FQNEAQ. The CDR3 runs 12 residues. Germline trimming cut 8 bases from V and 2 bases from J; bases unmatched to any gene: 3. Here the CDR3 reads CASGGGPYEQYF. In nucleotides, the CDR3 is TGTGCCAGCGGGGGAGGGCCCTACGAGCAGTACTTC.

This clonotype occurred once. This chain's CDR3 is CASSFYPGGSPGELFF. The CDR3 nucleotides read TGTGCCAGCAGCTTCTACCCAGGGGGCTCCCCCGGGGAGCTGTTTTTT. The chain is built from TRBV7-3 and TRBJ2-2; 8 bases agree with TRBD1. The V gene end was trimmed by 3 bases and the J gene end by 6 bases; junction bases not matched to a gene: 9. CDR1 and CDR2 from the germline V gene are SGHTA and FQGTGA. The CDR3 sequence is 16 residues long.

V is TRBV19 and J is TRBJ2-7; TRBD1 aligns across 7 bases. The CDR3 is 16 amino acids. From germline, CDR1 is LNHDA and CDR2 SQIVND (reference sequence). The J segment lost 3 bases and the V segment lost 4 bases, leaving 12 bases of the junction unmatched. CDR3 sequence: CASSTGSRGKDYEQYF. In DNA, the CDR3 is TGTGCCAGTAGTACAGGGAGCAGGGGGAAAGACTACGAGCAGTACTTC.

The chain uses TRBV13 and TRBJ2-1; 7 bases fit TRBD2. Germline V gene data show CDR1 as PRHDT and CDR2 as FYEKMQ (reference sequence). V shed 0 bases and J 0 bases; nucleotides not matched to a gene: 2. The CDR3 totals 16 residues. The CDR3 region is CASSLGSGISYNEQFF. CDR3 coding DNA: TGTGCCAGCAGCTTAGGAAGCGGGATCTCCTACAATGAGCAGTTCTTC.

The genes are TRBV3-1 and TRBJ2-5; D unresolved. V was clipped by 4 bases and J by 2 bases, with 11 bases between them. The germline gives CDR1 LGHDT, CDR2 YNNKEL (reference sequence). CDR3 size: 14 residues. CDR3 protein: CASSLTLEQETQYF. CDR3 nucleotide sequence: TGTGCCAGCAGCCTGACGTTGGAACAAGAGACCCAGTACTTC.

V and J are TRBV13 and TRBJ2-7, with 7 nucleotides matching TRBD1. Germline CDR1 is PRHDT and CDR2 is FYEKMQ (reference sequence). The V gene end was trimmed by 6 bases and the J gene end by 2 bases; junction bases not matched to a gene: 7. The CDR3 sequence is 14 residues long. CDR3: CASSQQTGTYEQYF. Written as DNA, the CDR3 is TGTGCCAGCAGTCAACAGACAGGGACCTACGAGCAGTACTTC.

The gene calls are TRBV12-5 and TRBJ2-2; 11 nucleotides match TRBD2. Germline CDR1 LGHNT, CDR2 FRNRAP. The CDR3 length is 16 residues. V was clipped by 3 bases and J by 2 bases; unmatched bases: 2. The CDR3 DNA reads TGTGCTAGTGGTTTCGGACTAGCGGGCAACACCGGGGAGCTGTTTTTT. Residues: CASGFGLAGNTGELFF. Filled out from reference TRBV12-5 and TRBJ2-2, the complete variable domain reads DARVTQTPRHKVTEMGQEVTMRCQPILGHNTVFWYRQTMMQGLELLAYFRNRAPLDDSGMPKDRFSAEMPDATLATLKIQPSEPRDSAVYFCASGFGLAGNTGELFFGEGSRLTVL.

V gene TRBV15 combines with J gene TRBJ2-3; 7 bases are a match to TRBD1. The junction had 0 bases not matched to a gene; V was cut back by 0 bases and J by 0 bases. Germline values: CDR1 LNHNV, CDR2 YYDKDF (reference sequence). CDR3 length equals 15 residues. For the CDR3, the DNA is TGTGCCACCAGCAGAGAGGACAGGAGCACAGATACGCAGTATTTT. Its protein product is CATSREDRSTDTQYF.

The chain recombines TRBV4-3 with TRBJ2-6; the match to TRBD1 covers 8 bases. The CDR3 sequence is 16 residues long. The trim removed 1 base at V and 4 bases at J, leaving 3 bases unmatched. Looked up from germline, CDR1 is LGHNA and CDR2 is YSLEER. CDR3 loop: CASSQGTGTGANVLTF. CDR3 sequence (DNA): TGCGCCAGCAGCCAAGGGACAGGGACAGGGGCCAACGTCCTGACTTTC.

The CDR3: CASSSGWGEAEAFF. In nucleotides, the CDR3 is TGTGCCAGCAGCTCTGGATGGGGGGAGGCTGAAGCTTTCTTT. The rearrangement joins TRBV5-4 to TRBJ1-1; weak D call: TRBD1 (5 bases). Germline V gene sequence: CDR1 SGHNT, CDR2 YYREEE (reference sequence). V was clipped by 3 bases and J by 6 bases, with 15 bases between them. This CDR3 spans 14 amino acids.

V is TRBV12-3 or TRBV12-4 and J is TRBJ2-7, with 8 bases that match TRBD2. The trim removed 7 bases at V and 0 bases at J, leaving 5 bases unmatched. The CDR3 has 14 amino acids. CDR3 in DNA: TGTGCCAGCAAGCAAGCGGGGGACTCCTACGAGCAGTACTTC. It is translated as CASKQAGDSYEQYF.

This chain connects TRBV12-3 or TRBV12-4 to TRBJ2-7; tentatively, D is TRBD1 (5 bases). The CDR3 sequence is 13 residues long. V was pared by 1 base and J by 6 bases, with 10 bases between. This CDR3 reads CASSLGAGFEQYF. CDR3 DNA sequence: TGTGCCAGCAGTTTAGGGGCAGGGTTCGAGCAGTACTTC.

CDR3 amino acids: CASSLWGSSTDTQYF. DNA for the CDR3: TGTGCCAGCAGTTTATGGGGTAGCTCCACAGATACGCAGTATTTT. The rearrangement links TRBV12-3 or TRBV12-4 to TRBJ2-3; no firm D call. V gave up 2 bases and J gave up 2 bases, with 11 bases separating them. The CDR3 is 15 amino acids.

The rearrangement joins TRBV5-1 to TRBJ2-1; 9 bases fit TRBD2. CDR1 and CDR2 from the germline V gene are SGHRS and YFSETQ. The CDR3 totals 15 residues. The J segment lost 1 base and the V segment lost 5 bases, leaving 4 bases of the junction unmatched. DNA of the CDR3: TGCGCCAGCAGGCGGACTAGCGAGTCCTACAATGAGCAGTTCTTC. The encoded protein is CASRRTSESYNEQFF. Full variable domain (rest looked up from reference TRBV5-1 and TRBJ2-1): KAGVTQTPRYLIKTRGQQVTLSCSPISGHRSVSWYQQTPGQGLQFLFEYFSETQRNKGNFPGRFSGRQFSNSRSEMNVSTLELGDSALYLCASRRTSESYNEQFFGPGTRLTVL.

The rearrangement links TRBV5-6 to TRBJ1-6; D is unclear. Looked up from germline, CDR1 is SGHDT and CDR2 is YYEEEE. Deletions cut 1 base from V and 10 bases from J, with 12 bases between. The CDR3 has 14 amino acids. The CDR3 DNA sequence: TGTGCCAGCAGCTTGAAGGAAGGAGTCTCACCCCTCCACTTT. This encodes CASSLKEGVSPLHF.

The chain uses TRBV20-1 and TRBJ2-5; D is ambiguous. This CDR3 comprises 11 residues. The ends were cut back, 3 bases at V and 4 bases at J, with 6 bases in the middle. CDR1 and CDR2 from the germline V gene are DFQATT and SNEGSKA (reference sequence). CDR3 nucleotides: TGCAGTGCTAGTAGGTTAGAGACCCAGTACTTC. Amino acid sequence: CSASRLETQYF.